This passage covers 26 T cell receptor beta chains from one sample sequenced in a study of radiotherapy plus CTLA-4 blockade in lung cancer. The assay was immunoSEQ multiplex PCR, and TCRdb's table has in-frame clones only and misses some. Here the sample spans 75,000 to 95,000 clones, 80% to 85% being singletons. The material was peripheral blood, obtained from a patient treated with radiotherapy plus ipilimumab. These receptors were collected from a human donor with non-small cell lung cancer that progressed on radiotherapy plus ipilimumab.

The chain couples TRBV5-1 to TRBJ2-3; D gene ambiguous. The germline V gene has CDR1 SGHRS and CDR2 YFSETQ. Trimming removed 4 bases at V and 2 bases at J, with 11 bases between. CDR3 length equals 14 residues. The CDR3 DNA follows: TGCGCCAGCAGCATCGACGGTGTCACAGATACGCAGTATTTT. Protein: CASSIDGVTDTQYF.

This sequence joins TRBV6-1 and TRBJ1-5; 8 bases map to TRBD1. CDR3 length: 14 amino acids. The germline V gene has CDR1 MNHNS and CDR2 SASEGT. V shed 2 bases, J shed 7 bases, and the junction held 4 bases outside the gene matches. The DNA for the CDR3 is TGTGCCAGCAGTGAATCCAGGGGGCGGCAGCCCCAGCATTTT. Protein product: CASSESRGRQPQHF.

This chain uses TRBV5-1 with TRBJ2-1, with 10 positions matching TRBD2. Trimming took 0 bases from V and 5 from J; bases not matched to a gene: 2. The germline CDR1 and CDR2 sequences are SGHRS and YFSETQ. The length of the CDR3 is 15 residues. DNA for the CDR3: TGCGCCAGCAGCTTGGTTCTAGCGGGAGACAATGAGCAGTTCTTC. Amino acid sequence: CASSLVLAGDNEQFF.

The CDR3 sequence is CARVRDRIGNYGYTF. In DNA, the CDR3 is TGTGCCAGAGTACGGGACAGGATAGGCAACTATGGCTACACCTTC. The chain employs TRBV6-6 and TRBJ1-2, with 8 bases aligning to TRBD1. Germline trimming cut 9 bases from V and 2 bases from J; bases unmatched to any gene: 11. This CDR3 is built from 15 residues. Germline V gives CDR1 MNHNY, CDR2 SVGAGI (reference sequence).

The CDR3 reads CASSSGTGVTRDEAFF. As DNA, the CDR3 is TGTGCCAGCAGCTCCGGGACAGGGGTCACCAGGGATGAAGCTTTCTTT. The chain has TRBV7-9 and TRBJ1-1, with TRBD1 matching 10 bases. Losses at the gene ends were 4 bases for V and 7 bases for J; bases not matched to a gene: 12. CDR1 is SEHNR, CDR2 FQNEAQ, per germline (reference sequence). The CDR3 is made up of 16 amino acids.

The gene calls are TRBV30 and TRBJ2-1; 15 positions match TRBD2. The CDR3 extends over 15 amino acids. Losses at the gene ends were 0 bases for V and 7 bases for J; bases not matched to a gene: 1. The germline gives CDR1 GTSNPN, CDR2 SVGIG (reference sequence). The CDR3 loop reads CAWSVGTSGRNEQFF. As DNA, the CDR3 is TGTGCCTGGAGTGTTGGGACTAGCGGGAGGAATGAGCAGTTCTTC.

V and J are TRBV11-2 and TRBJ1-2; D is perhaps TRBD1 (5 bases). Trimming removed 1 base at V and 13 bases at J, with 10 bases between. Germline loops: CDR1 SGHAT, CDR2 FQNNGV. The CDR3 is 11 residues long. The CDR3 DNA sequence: TGTGCCAGCAGCTTAGCTCAGGGACCCACCTTC. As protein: CASSLAQGPTF. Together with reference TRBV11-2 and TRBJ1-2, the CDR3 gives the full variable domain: EAGVAQSPRYKIIEKRQSVAFWCNPISGHATLYWYQQILGQGPKLLIQFQNNGVVDDSQLPKDRFSAERLKGVDSTLKIQPAKLEDSAVYLCASSLAQGPTFGSGTRLTVV.

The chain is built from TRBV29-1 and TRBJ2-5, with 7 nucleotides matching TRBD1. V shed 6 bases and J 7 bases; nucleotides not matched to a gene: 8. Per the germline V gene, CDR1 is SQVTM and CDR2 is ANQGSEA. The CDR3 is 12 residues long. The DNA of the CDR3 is TGCAGCGTCGGGACAGCCGCTGGGACCCAGTACTTC. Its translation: CSVGTAAGTQYF. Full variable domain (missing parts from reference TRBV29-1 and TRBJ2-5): SAVISQKPSRDICQRGTSLTIQCQVDSQVTMMFWYRQQPGQSLTLIATANQGSEATYESGFVIDKFPISRPNLTFSTLTVSNMSPEDSSIYLCSVGTAAGTQYFGPGTRLLVL.

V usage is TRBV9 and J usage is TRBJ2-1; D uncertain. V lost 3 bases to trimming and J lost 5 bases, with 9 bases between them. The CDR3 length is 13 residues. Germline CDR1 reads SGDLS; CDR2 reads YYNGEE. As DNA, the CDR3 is TGTGCCAGCAGCGACCGAACTGACAATGAGCAGTTCTTC. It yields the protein CASSDRTDNEQFF.

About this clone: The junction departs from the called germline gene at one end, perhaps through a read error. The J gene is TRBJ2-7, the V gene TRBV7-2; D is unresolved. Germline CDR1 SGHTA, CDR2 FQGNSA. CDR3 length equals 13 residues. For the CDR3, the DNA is TGTGCCAGCAGCTTAGCAGCAGCGTACGAGCGGTACTTC. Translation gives CASSLAAAYERYF.

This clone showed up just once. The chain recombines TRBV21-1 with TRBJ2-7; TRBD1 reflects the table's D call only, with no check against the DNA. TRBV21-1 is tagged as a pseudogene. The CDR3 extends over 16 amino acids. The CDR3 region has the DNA TGTGCCAGCAGCATTGTTCATGGTGCAGGTGCCTACGAGCAGTACGTC. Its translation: CASSIVHGAGAYEQYV.

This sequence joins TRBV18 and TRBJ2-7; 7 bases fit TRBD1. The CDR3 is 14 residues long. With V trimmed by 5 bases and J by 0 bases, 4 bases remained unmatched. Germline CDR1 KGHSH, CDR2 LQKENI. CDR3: CASSIAGGSYEQYV. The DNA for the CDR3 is TGTGCCAGCTCAATAGCAGGGGGCTCCTACGAGCAGTACGTC.

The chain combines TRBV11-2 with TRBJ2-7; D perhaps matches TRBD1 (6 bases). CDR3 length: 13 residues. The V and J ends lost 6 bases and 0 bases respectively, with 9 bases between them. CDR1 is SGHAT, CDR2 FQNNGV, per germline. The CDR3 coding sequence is TGTGCCAGCAGAGCGACAGGCTCCTACGAGCAGTACGTC. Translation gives CASRATGSYEQYV.

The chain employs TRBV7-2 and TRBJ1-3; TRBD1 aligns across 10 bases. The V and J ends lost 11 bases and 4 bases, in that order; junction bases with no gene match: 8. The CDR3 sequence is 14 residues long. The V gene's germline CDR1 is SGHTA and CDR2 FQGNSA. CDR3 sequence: CAGLTGGEGNTIYF. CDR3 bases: TGTGCCGGATTGACAGGGGGCGAAGGAAACACCATATATTTT.

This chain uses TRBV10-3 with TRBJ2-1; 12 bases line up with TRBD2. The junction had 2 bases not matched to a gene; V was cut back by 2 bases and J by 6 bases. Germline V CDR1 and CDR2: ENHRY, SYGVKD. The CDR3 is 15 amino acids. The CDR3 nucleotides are TGTGCCATCAGTGAGATGACTAGCGGGAGCAATGAGCAGTTCTTC. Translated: CAISEMTSGSNEQFF.

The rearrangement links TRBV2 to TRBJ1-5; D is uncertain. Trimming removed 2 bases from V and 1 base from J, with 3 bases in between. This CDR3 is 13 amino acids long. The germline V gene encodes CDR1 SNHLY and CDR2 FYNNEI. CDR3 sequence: CASSEWSNQPQHF. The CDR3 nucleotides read TGTGCCAGCAGTGAATGGAGCAATCAGCCCCAGCATTTT.

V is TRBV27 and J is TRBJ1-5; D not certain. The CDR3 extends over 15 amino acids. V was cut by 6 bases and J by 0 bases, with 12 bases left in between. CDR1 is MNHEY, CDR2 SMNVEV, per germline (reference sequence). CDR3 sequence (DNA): TGTGCCAGCAGACCGGGTCAAAATAGCAATCAGCCCCAGCATTTT. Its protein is CASRPGQNSNQPQHF.

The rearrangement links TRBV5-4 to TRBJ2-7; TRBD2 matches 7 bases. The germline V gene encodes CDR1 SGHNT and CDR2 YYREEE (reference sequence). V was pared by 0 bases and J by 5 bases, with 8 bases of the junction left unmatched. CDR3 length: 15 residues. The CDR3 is CASSLVSGFYDEQYF. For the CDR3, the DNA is TGTGCCAGCAGCTTGGTTAGCGGGTTTTATGACGAGCAGTACTTC.

CDR3 protein: CASSLVRIPAPPSTDTQYF. DNA of the CDR3: TGTGCCAGCAGCTTAGTCCGGATTCCGGCGCCTCCTAGCACAGATACGCAGTATTTT. The chain uses TRBV11-2 and TRBJ2-3, with no clear D. Germline CDR1 SGHAT, CDR2 FQNNGV. This CDR3 has 19 amino acids. V dropped 1 base and J dropped 0 bases, with 20 bases sitting between them.

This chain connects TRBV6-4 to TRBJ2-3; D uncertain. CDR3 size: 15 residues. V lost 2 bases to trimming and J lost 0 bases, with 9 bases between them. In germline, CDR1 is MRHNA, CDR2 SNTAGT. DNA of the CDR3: TGTGCCAGCAGTGACGCAGCAGGAAGCACAGATACGCAGTATTTT. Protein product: CASSDAAGSTDTQYF.

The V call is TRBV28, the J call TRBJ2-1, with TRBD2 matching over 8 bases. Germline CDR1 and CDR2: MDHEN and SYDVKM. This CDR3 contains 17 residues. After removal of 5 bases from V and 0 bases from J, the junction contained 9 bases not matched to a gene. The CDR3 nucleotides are TGTGCCAGCAGTGGGAGCCTTCTAGCGGGCTCCTACAATGAGCAGTTCTTC. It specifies CASSGSLLAGSYNEQFF. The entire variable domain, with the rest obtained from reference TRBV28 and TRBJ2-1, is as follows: DVKVTQSSRYLVKRTGEKVFLECVQDMDHENMFWYRQDPGLGLRLIYFSYDVKMKEKGDIPEGYSVSREKKERFSLILESASTNQTSMYLCASSGSLLAGSYNEQFFGPGTRLTVL.

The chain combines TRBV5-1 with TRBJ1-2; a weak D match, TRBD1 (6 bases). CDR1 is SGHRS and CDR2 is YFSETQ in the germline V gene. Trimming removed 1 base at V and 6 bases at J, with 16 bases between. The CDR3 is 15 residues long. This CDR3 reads CASSLRPGEAHGYTF. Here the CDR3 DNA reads TGCGCCAGCAGCTTGAGGCCAGGGGAGGCTCATGGCTACACCTTC. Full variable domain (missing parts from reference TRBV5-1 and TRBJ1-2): KAGVTQTPRYLIKTRGQQVTLSCSPISGHRSVSWYQQTPGQGLQFLFEYFSETQRNKGNFPGRFSGRQFSNSRSEMNVSTLELGDSALYLCASSLRPGEAHGYTFGSGTRLTVV.

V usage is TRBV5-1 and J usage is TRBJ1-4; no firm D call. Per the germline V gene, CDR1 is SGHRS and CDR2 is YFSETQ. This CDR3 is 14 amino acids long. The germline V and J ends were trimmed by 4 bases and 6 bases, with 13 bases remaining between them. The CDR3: CASSVWGADEKLFF. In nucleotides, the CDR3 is TGCGCCAGCAGCGTCTGGGGAGCAGATGAAAAACTGTTTTTT.

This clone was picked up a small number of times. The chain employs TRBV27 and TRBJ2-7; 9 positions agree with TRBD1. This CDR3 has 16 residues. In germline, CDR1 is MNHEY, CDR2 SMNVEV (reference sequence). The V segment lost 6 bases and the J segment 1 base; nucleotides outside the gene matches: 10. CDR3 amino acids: CASSRRSGTGSYEQYF. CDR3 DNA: TGTGCCAGCAGCCGAAGGTCCGGGACAGGGTCCTACGAGCAGTACTTC.

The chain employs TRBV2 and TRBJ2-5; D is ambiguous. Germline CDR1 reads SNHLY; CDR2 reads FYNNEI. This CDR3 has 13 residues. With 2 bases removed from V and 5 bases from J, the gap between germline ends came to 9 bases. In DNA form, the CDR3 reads TGTGCCAGCAGTGAACAGGCGTTCGAGACCCAGTACTTC. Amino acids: CASSEQAFETQYF.

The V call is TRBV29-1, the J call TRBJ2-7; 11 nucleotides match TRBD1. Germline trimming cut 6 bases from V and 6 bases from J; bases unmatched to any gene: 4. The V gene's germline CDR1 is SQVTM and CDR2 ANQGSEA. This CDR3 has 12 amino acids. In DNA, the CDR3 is TGCAGCGTAGGACAGGGGGCGGTCGAGCAGTACTTC. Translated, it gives CSVGQGAVEQYF.